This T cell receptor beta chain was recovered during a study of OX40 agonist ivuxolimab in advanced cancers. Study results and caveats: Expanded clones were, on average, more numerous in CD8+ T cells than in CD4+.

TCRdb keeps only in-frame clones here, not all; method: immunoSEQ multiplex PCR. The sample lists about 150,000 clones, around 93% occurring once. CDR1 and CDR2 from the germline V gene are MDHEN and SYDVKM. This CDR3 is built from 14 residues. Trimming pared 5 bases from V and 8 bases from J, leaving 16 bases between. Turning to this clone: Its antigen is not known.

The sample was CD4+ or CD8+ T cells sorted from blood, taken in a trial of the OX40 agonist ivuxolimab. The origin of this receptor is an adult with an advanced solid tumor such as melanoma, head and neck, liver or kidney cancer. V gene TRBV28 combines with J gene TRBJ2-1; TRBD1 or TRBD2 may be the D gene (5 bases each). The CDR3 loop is CASSSWGSGYEQFF. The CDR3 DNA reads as TGTGCCAGCAGTAGTTGGGGGTCGGGTTATGAGCAGTTCTTC.